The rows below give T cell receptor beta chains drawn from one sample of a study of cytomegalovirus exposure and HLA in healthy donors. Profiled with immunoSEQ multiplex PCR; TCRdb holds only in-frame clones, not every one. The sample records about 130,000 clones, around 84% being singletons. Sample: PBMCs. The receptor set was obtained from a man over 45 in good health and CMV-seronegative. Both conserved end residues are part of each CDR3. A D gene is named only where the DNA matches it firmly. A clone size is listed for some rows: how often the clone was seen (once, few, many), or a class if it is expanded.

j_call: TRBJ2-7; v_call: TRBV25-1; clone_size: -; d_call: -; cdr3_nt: TGTGCCAGCAGTCCAGGAGGTTACGAGCAGTACTTC; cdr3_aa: CASSPGGYEQYF
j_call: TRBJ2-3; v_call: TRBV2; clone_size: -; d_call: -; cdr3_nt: TGTGCCAGCAGTGCGGTGAGCGGCACAGATACGCAGTATTTT; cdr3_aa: CASSAVSGTDTQYF
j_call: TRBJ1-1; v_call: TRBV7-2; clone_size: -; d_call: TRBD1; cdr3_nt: TGTGCCAGCAGCTTCGGACAGGCCAACACTGAAGCTTTCTTT; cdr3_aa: CASSFGQANTEAFF
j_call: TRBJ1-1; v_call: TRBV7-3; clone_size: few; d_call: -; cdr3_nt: TGTGCCAGCAGCAGACAGATGAACACTGAAGCTTTCTTT; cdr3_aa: CASSRQMNTEAFF
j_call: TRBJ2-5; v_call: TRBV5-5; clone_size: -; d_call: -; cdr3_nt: TGTGCCAGCAGCTACAGCCATGAGACCCAGTACTTC; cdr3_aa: CASSYSHETQYF
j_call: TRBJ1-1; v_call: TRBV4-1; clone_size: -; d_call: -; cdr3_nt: TGCGCCAGCAGCCAAGCTCCCAGGGGCACTGAAGCTTTCTTT; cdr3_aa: CASSQAPRGTEAFF
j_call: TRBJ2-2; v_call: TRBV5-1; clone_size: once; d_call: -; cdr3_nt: TGCGCCAGCAGCATCCTTCCGAGGAGATTGAACACCGGGGAGCTGTTTTTT; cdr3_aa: CASSILPRRLNTGELFF
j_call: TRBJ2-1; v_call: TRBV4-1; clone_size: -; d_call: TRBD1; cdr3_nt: TGCGCCAGCAGCCTCTACCCCCGGGACAGGGTGAATGAGCAGTTCTTC; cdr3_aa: CASSLYPRDRVNEQFF
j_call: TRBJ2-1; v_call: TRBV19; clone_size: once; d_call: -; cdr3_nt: TGTGCCAGTAGCCCTCAGGGGTTGGGTGAGCAGTTCTTC; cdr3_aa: CASSPQGLGEQFF
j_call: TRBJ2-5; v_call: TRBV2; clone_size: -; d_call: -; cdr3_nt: TGTGCCAGCAGTGGGGCCAGAGAAGAGACCCAGTACTTC; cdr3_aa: CASSGAREETQYF
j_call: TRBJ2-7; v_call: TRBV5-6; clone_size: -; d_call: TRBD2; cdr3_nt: TGTGCCAGCACCCCCCGGACTAGCGGGGCTGCCTACGAGCAGTACTTC; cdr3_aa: CASTPRTSGAAYEQYF
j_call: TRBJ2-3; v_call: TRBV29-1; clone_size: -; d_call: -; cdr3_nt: TGCAGCGTACGCCTTGGACAGCTCACAGATACGCAGTATTTT; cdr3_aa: CSVRLGQLTDTQYF
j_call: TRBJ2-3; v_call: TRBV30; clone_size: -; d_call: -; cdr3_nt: TGTGCCTGGAGTCCGGGGCAGGGGCAAGATACGCAGTATTTT; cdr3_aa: CAWSPGQGQDTQYF
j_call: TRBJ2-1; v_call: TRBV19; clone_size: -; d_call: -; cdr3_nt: TGTGCCAGTAGTGCGCTACCAAGCTCCTACAATGAGCAGTTCTTC; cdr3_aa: CASSALPSSYNEQFF
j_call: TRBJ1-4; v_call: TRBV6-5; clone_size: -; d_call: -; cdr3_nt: TGTGCCAGCAGTTACTCGAAGGGGTTTAATGAAAAACTGTTTTTT; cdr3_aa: CASSYSKGFNEKLFF
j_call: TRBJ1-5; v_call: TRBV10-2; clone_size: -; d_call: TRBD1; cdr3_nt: TGCGCCAGCAGTGGACAGGGGGCTCATCAGCCCCAGCATTTT; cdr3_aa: CASSGQGAHQPQHF
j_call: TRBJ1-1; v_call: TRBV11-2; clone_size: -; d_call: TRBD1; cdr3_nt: TGTGCCAGCAGACAAGGGACAGGGTACACTGAAGCTTTCTTT; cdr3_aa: CASRQGTGYTEAFF
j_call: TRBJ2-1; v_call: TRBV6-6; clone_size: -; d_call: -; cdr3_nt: TGTGCCAGCAGCTCCGGATCGGCGGCGCAGTTCTTC; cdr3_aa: CASSSGSAAQFF
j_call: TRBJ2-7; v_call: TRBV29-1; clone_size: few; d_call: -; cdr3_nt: TGCAGCGTTGGGGGCCGGGACAAGGCGTATTTC; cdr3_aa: CSVGGRDKAYF
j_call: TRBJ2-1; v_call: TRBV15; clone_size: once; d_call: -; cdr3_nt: TGTGCCACCAGCACCACGGGGTCCTCCTACAATGAGCAGTTCTTC; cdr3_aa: CATSTTGSSYNEQFF
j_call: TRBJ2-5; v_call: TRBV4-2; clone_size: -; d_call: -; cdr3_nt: TGTGCCAGCAGCCAAGACCCAGACCAAGAGACCCAGTACTTC; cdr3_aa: CASSQDPDQETQYF
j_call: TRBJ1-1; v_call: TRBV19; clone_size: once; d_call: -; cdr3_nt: TGTGCCAGTAGCCCCGGGGGACTCCACACTGAAGCTTTCTTT; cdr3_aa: CASSPGGLHTEAFF
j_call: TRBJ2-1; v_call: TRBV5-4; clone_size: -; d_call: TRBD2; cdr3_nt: TGTGCCAGCAGAGTAGCGGGGGGGAAACGCAATGAGCAGTTCTTC; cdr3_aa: CASRVAGGKRNEQFF
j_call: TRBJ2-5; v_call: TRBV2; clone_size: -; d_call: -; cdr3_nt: TGTGCCAGCTTGGGAGGGGGGTCGTGGGAGACCCAGTACTTC; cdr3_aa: CASLGGGSWETQYF
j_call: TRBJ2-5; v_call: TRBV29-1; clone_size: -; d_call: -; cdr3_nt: TGCAGCGTTGAAGATCGGGCCTCGGGGGACCCGGATCCCATACTTCCTAGGACCCAGTACTTC; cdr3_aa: CSVEDRASGDPDPILPRTQYF
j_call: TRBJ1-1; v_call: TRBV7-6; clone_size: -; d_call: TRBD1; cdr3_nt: TGTGCCAGCAGCTCGTCCCGGGACAGGGTTCGGGCTTTCTTT; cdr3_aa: CASSSSRDRVRAFF
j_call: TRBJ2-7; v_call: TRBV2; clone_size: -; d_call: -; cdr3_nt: TGTGCCAGCAGTGGGAGACAGGATCTATACGAGCAGTACTTC; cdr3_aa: CASSGRQDLYEQYF
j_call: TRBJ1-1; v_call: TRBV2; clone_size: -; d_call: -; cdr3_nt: TGTGCCAGCAGCCGAGACAGCCAGAACACTGAAGCTTTCTTT; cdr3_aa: CASSRDSQNTEAFF
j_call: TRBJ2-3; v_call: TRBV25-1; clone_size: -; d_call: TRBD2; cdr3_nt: TGTGCCAGCGGGGGACTAGCGGGGGGCACAGATACGCAGTATTTT; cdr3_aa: CASGGLAGGTDTQYF
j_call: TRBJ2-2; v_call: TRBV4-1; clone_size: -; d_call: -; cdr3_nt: TGCGCCAGCAGCCATTCAGGGTCCACCGGGGAGCTGTTTTTT; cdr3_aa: CASSHSGSTGELFF
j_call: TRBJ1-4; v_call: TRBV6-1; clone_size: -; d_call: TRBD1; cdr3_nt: TGTGCCAGCTCCCGGGACAGGGTTAATGAAAAACTGTTTTTT; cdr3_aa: CASSRDRVNEKLFF
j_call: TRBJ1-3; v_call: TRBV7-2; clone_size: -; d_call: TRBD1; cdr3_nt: TGTGCCAGCAGCCCGTACAGGGGTGCTGGAAACACCATATATTTT; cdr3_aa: CASSPYRGAGNTIYF
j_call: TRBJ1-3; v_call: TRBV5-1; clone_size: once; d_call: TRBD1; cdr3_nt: TGCGCCAGCAGCCCGCCGGGACAGAGCTCTGGAAACACCATATATTTT; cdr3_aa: CASSPPGQSSGNTIYF
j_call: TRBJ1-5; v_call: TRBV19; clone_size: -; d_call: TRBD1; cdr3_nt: TGTGCCAGTAGTATAGGGGGGGGACAGGGGGCTCAGCCCCAGCATTTT; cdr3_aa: CASSIGGGQGAQPQHF
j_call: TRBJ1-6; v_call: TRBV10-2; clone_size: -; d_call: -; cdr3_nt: TGCGCCAGCAGTGACGGCGTAAGAGCGTCACTAAAAAATTCACCCCTCCACTTT; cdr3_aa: CASSDGVRASLKNSPLHF